The 27 T cell receptor beta chains below were found in one sample sequenced in a study of CD8+ T cells in alopecia areata (dated by TCRdb to 2016 to 2018). This specimen's time point label, per the study, means: 24 weeks on oral tofacitinib. What the treatment or condition label conveys for this sample: oral pan-JAK inhibitor, 5-10 mg twice daily. The library relied on the immunoSEQ multiplex PCR assay. RNA was extracted from all samples and reverse transcribed into cDNA as template for TCR sequencing. This immuneACCESS table, as held by TCRdb, lists in-frame sequences with V and J called but not all clones. Of the missing ones, under half trace to an unresolved V gene in checked studies; the others have no known cause. The sample table lists around 270,000 clones, about three fifths of them with a count of one. The ten most abundant clones make up around 1.7% of the sample. Material: CD4+ T cells sorted from blood, obtained at week 24, from a patient treated with tofacitinib. Receptors were obtained from a human donor with alopecia areata.

The chain is built from TRBV5-6 and TRBJ1-1; no definite D call. CDR1 is SGHDT and CDR2 is YYEEEE in the germline V gene. The ends were cut back, 2 bases at V and 7 bases at J, with 6 bases in the middle. The CDR3 is 11 amino acids. The CDR3 region has the DNA TGTGCCAGCAGCTTAGGGCGTGAAGCTTTCTTT. Its translation is CASSLGREAFF. Looking up the rest from reference TRBV5-6 and TRBJ1-1 gives the full variable domain: DAGVTQSPTHLIKTRGQQVTLRCSPKSGHDTVSWYQQALGQGPQFIFQYYEEEERQRGNFPDRFSGHQFPNYSSELNVNALLLGDSALYLCASSLGREAFFGQGTRLTVV.

The chain recombines TRBV30 with TRBJ2-3, with 10 bases matching TRBD2. CDR1 is GTSNPN, CDR2 SVGIG, per germline (reference sequence). V shed 3 bases, J shed 11 bases, and the junction held 8 bases outside the gene matches. There are 13 residues in the CDR3. This chain's CDR3 is CAWSSGGAKVQYF. DNA for the CDR3: TGTGCCTGGAGCAGCGGGGGGGCCAAGGTGCAGTATTTT. The complete variable domain, with remaining parts taken from reference TRBV30 and TRBJ2-3, reads SQTIHQWPATLVQPVGSPLSLECTVEGTSNPNLYWYRQAAGRGLQLLFYSVGIGQISSEVPQNLSASRPQDRQFILSSKKLLLSDSGFYLCAWSSGGAKVQYFGPGTRLTVL.

V is TRBV4-3 and J is TRBJ2-7; 8 nucleotides line up with TRBD1. V shed 1 base, J shed 4 bases, and the junction held 12 bases outside the gene matches. The CDR3 is 17 residues long. From germline, CDR1 is LGHNA and CDR2 YSLEER. For the CDR3, the DNA is TGCGCCAGCAGCCAAGGCTGGGGGAAGGACAGGGAGTACGAGCAGTACTTC. Translation: CASSQGWGKDREYEQYF.

The V call is TRBV29-1, the J call TRBJ2-5; no firm D call. CDR1 is SQVTM and CDR2 is ANQGSEA in the germline V gene. The CDR3 length is 11 residues. V dropped 4 bases and J dropped 2 bases, with 5 bases sitting between them. CDR3 sequence (DNA): TGCAGCGTTGGCTCACAAGAGACCCAGTACTTC. Its translation is CSVGSQETQYF.

This clone appeared a few times. The rearrangement links TRBV30 to TRBJ2-2, with D unclear. V gave up 5 bases and J gave up 0 bases, with 13 bases separating them. The CDR3 length is 15 residues. Germline-derived CDR1 and CDR2 are GTSNPN and SVGIG (reference sequence). The CDR3 DNA follows: TGTGCCTGGTCAAGTGGCCTTTCGAACACCGGGGAGCTGTTTTTT. Translating gives CAWSSGLSNTGELFF. The full variable domain, in which reference TRBV30 and TRBJ2-2 provide the parts outside the CDR3, is SQTIHQWPATLVQPVGSPLSLECTVEGTSNPNLYWYRQAAGRGLQLLFYSVGIGQISSEVPQNLSASRPQDRQFILSSKKLLLSDSGFYLCAWSSGLSNTGELFFGEGSRLTVL.

This chain joins TRBV5-1 and TRBJ2-5; 7 nucleotides align to TRBD1. Germline values: CDR1 SGHRS, CDR2 YFSETQ. V lost 4 bases, J lost 4 bases, and 4 bases stayed unmatched. The CDR3 runs to 13 residues. The CDR3 nucleotides are TGCGCCAGCAGCCAGGGGGTTAGAGAGACCCAGTACTTC. It yields the protein CASSQGVRETQYF.

This clone was seen a few times. The chain uses TRBV29-1 and TRBJ1-2; maybe TRBD1 (6 bases). V lost 7 bases to trimming and J lost 2 bases, with 11 bases between them. Germline assignment: CDR1 SQVTM and CDR2 ANQGSEA. This CDR3 is 12 amino acids long. CDR3 sequence (DNA): TGCAGCGCGACAGGCTTCAACTATGGCTACACCTTC. Amino acid sequence: CSATGFNYGYTF.

This clone appeared a single time. The V and J genes are TRBV27 and TRBJ1-1; TRBD1 is a possible D gene (6 bases). The CDR3 is 16 amino acids. Germline CDR1 is MNHEY and CDR2 is SMNVEV (reference sequence). Trimming took off 5 bases at V and 5 bases at J, with 21 bases between the two ends. The CDR3 region is CASSPPGGRGGTEAFF. The CDR3 DNA reads TGTGCCAGCAGTCCGCCCGGCGGCAGGGGAGGGACTGAAGCTTTCTTT.

V gene TRBV7-2 combines with J gene TRBJ2-5; either TRBD1 or TRBD2 may supply D (5 bases each). Germline CDR1 SGHTA, CDR2 FQGNSA. V was pared by 5 bases and J by 2 bases, with 12 bases between. The CDR3 is 14 residues long. CDR3 DNA: TGTGCCAGCAGCCTCCGGGGCAGACAAGAGACCCAGTACTTC. Translation gives CASSLRGRQETQYF. The full variable domain, its missing parts supplied by reference TRBV7-2 and TRBJ2-5, is GAGVSQSPSNKVTEKGKDVELRCDPISGHTALYWYRQSLGQGLEFLIYFQGNSAPDKSGLPSDRFSAERTGGSVSTLTIQRTQQEDSAVYLCASSLRGRQETQYFGPGTRLLVL.

The rearrangement uses TRBV28 and TRBJ2-3; D possibly corresponds to TRBD2 (5 bases). Trimming took off 7 bases at V and 6 bases at J, with 14 bases between the two ends. Germline V gene sequence: CDR1 MDHEN, CDR2 SYDVKM. The CDR3 spans 13 residues. The CDR3 reads CASNRLAPDTQYF. In nucleotides, the CDR3 is TGTGCCAGCAACCGTCTAGCACCCGATACGCAGTATTTT.

The V call is TRBV5-4, the J call TRBJ1-2; possible D gene TRBD1, 5 bases. Germline loops: CDR1 SGHNT, CDR2 YYREEE (reference sequence). Trimming took off 3 bases at V and 4 bases at J, with 7 bases between the two ends. The CDR3 is made up of 12 amino acids. For the CDR3, the DNA is TGTGCCAGCAGCTCGGACATCTATGGCTACACCTTC. This sequence encodes CASSSDIYGYTF. The whole variable domain, remainder taken from reference TRBV5-4 and TRBJ1-2, is ETGVTQSPTHLIKTRGQQVTLRCSSQSGHNTVSWYQQALGQGPQFIFQYYREEENGRGNFPPRFSGLQFPNYSSELNVNALELDDSALYLCASSSDIYGYTFGSGTRLTVV.

The chain recombines TRBV9 with TRBJ2-3; 9 nucleotides line up with TRBD2. This CDR3 spans 15 amino acids. Germline trimming cut 1 base from V and 6 bases from J; bases unmatched to any gene: 6. Germline CDR1 reads SGDLS; CDR2 reads YYNGEE. The CDR3 loop is CASSVRSGGSDTQYF. The DNA of the CDR3 is TGTGCCAGCAGCGTACGGAGCGGGGGGTCGGATACGCAGTATTTT. The full variable domain, its missing parts supplied by reference TRBV9 and TRBJ2-3, is DSGVTQTPKHLITATGQRVTLRCSPRSGDLSVYWYQQSLDQGLQFLIQYYNGEERAKGNILERFSAQQFPDLHSELNLSSLELGDSALYFCASSVRSGGSDTQYFGPGTRLTVL.

The chain uses TRBV29-1 and TRBJ1-1; D may be TRBD1 (6 bases). The CDR3 contains 16 residues. V was pared by 7 bases and J by 3 bases, with 24 bases between. CDR1 SQVTM and CDR2 ANQGSEA come from the germline V gene. CDR3 bases: TGCAGCGCTCCGATGTGGGGGGGCGCGAAGGACACTGAAGCTTTCTTT. It is translated as CSAPMWGGAKDTEAFF.

This rearrangement joins TRBV9 to TRBJ1-1; D uncertain. V dropped 4 bases and J dropped 4 bases, with 11 bases sitting between them. The CDR3 extends over 13 amino acids. Germline V CDR1 and CDR2: SGDLS, YYNGEE. CDR3: CASSRPGITEAFF. CDR3 coding DNA: TGTGCCAGCAGCAGACCGGGGATCACTGAAGCTTTCTTT.

This clone was recorded a few times. Other DNA sequences in this specimen translate into the identical CDR3. The genes are TRBV5-1 and TRBJ2-2; D is ambiguous. The CDR3 has 12 residues. V was pared by 5 bases and J by 4 bases, with 6 bases between. Germline V gene sequence: CDR1 SGHRS, CDR2 YFSETQ. The CDR3 loop is CASRRGTGELFF. The CDR3 DNA reads as TGCGCCAGCAGACGTGGCACCGGGGAGCTGTTTTTT.

This rearrangement joins TRBV7-9 to TRBJ1-2; 8 bases align to TRBD1. With 7 bases clipped from V and 3 bases from J, the junction kept 13 bases outside the gene matches. The germline V gene encodes CDR1 SEHNR and CDR2 FQNEAQ (reference sequence). The CDR3 is 16 amino acids. CDR3 region: CASTSGGQGLDYGYTF. The CDR3 bases are TGTGCCAGCACTTCCGGAGGACAGGGTCTTGACTATGGCTACACCTTC.

CDR3 DNA sequence: TGTGCCAGCGCCCTGGACAGGGAGGACACTGAAGCTTTCTTT. As protein: CASALDREDTEAFF. The chain is built from TRBV6-5 and TRBJ1-1; 8 bases are a match to TRBD1. With V trimmed by 8 bases and J by 3 bases, 8 bases remained unmatched. The CDR3 is made up of 14 amino acids. Germline values: CDR1 MNHEY, CDR2 SVGAGI.

The sample holds a few counts of this clone. The chain links TRBV19 to TRBJ2-5; D possibly corresponds to TRBD1 (7 bases). CDR3 length: 14 amino acids. Germline V gene sequence: CDR1 LNHDA, CDR2 SQIVND (reference sequence). Trimming cost V 5 bases and J 1 base, with 11 bases left between them. The CDR3 sequence: CASSPQGGQETQYF. The DNA for the CDR3 is TGTGCCAGTAGTCCCCAGGGGGGCCAAGAGACCCAGTACTTC.

Comment on this clone: At one of its ends the junction is not consistent with the germline gene, which may arise from a read error. The V and J genes are TRBV7-7 and TRBJ2-5; D is uncertain. The CDR3 is made up of 15 amino acids. CDR1 SSHAT and CDR2 FNYEAQ come from the germline V gene (reference sequence). The CDR3 DNA reads as TGTGCTAGCAGCTTAGATGGGATCGGAGCGGAGACCCAGTACTTC. This translates into CASSLDGIGAETQYF.

A remark on this clone: Compared with germline, one end of the junction differs, possibly owing to a read error. The chain carries TRBV5-1 and TRBJ1-5, with TRBD1 matching over 7 bases. Per germline, CDR1 SGHRS and CDR2 YFSETQ. CDR3 size: 14 residues. In DNA form, the CDR3 reads TGCGCCAGCAGTTTGGGAGGGGGCGAACAGCCCCAGCATTTT. Translating it yields CASSLGGGEQPQHF.

This clone was counted a few times. The CDR3 here is CSVRAGLSDTEAFF. As DNA, the CDR3 is TGCAGCGTTCGAGCAGGGCTCTCGGACACTGAAGCTTTCTTT. This chain links TRBV29-1 with TRBJ1-1, with a possible D match to TRBD1 (5 bases). The CDR3 is made up of 14 amino acids. CDR1 SQVTM and CDR2 ANQGSEA come from the germline V gene. V was shortened by 5 bases and J by 3 bases, with 16 bases between the two germline ends.

The chain carries TRBV15 and TRBJ1-2; D unresolved. CDR1 and CDR2 from the germline V gene are LNHNV and YYDKDF (reference sequence). The V end was cut by 0 bases, the J end by 2 bases, with 13 bases between. The CDR3 loop spans 16 amino acids. The CDR3 DNA is TGTGCCACCAGCAGAGAGCCGGGGAACAAGAACTATGGCTACACCTTC. This sequence encodes CATSREPGNKNYGYTF. Using reference TRBV15 and TRBJ1-2 for the parts outside the CDR3, the full variable domain is DAMVIQNPRYQVTQFGKPVTLSCSQTLNHNVMYWYQQKSSQAPKLLFHYYDKDFNNEADTPDNFQSRRPNTSFCFLDIRSPGLGDTAMYLCATSREPGNKNYGYTFGSGTRLTVV.

This clone was counted between two and nine times. The rearrangement joins TRBV6-1 to TRBJ2-4; 8 nucleotides agree with TRBD1. The V segment lost 2 bases and the J segment 3 bases; nucleotides outside the gene matches: 0. The germline V gene has CDR1 MNHNS and CDR2 SASEGT. The length of the CDR3 is 14 residues. CDR3 residues: CASSETGGKNIQYF. As DNA, the CDR3 is TGTGCCAGCAGTGAAACAGGGGGCAAAAACATTCAGTACTTC.

The gene calls are TRBV2 and TRBJ2-7; D is undetermined. The CDR3 is 14 amino acids. Germline loops: CDR1 SNHLY, CDR2 FYNNEI. V lost 6 bases, J lost 3 bases, and 15 bases lay in between. The CDR3 reads CASRASVQDYEQYF. The CDR3 region has the DNA TGTGCCAGCAGGGCCAGTGTTCAGGACTACGAGCAGTACTTC.

The table lists this clone with a few counts. The chain couples TRBV10-3 to TRBJ2-3; 7 bases match TRBD1. Losses at the gene ends were 7 bases for V and 3 bases for J; bases not matched to a gene: 7. There are 14 residues in the CDR3. From germline, CDR1 is ENHRY and CDR2 SYGVKD. The CDR3 nucleotides read TGTGCCATCAAAACAGGGGTGGAGACAGATACGCAGTATTTT. Its protein product is CAIKTGVETDTQYF.

The sample holds a few counts of this clone. This chain joins TRBV25-1 and TRBJ1-6, with TRBD1 as a possible D gene (5 bases). Trimming stripped 6 bases from V and 7 bases from J, with 16 bases between. Germline lookup yields CDR1 MGHDK and CDR2 SYGVNS. The CDR3 is made up of 15 amino acids. The CDR3 sequence: CASSPFQGGNSPLHF. CDR3 DNA: TGTGCCAGCAGCCCTTTCCAGGGTGGGAATTCACCCCTCCACTTT.

This CDR3 reads CASSREGDTQYF. Written as DNA, the CDR3 is TGTGCCAGCAGTAGAGAGGGAGATACGCAGTATTTT. The J gene is TRBJ2-3, the V gene TRBV6-5; D perhaps matches TRBD2 (5 bases). The CDR3 runs to 12 residues. Trimming took 5 bases from V and 5 from J, leaving 8 bases between them. The V gene's germline CDR1 is MNHEY and CDR2 SVGAGI.